These T cell receptor beta chains were read from a single sample in a study of human T cells and chemical hapten exposure. One entry per CDR3 protein results from TCRdb running MiXCR on the RACE reads. The repertoire has under 55,000 distinct CDR3 sequences, over 9.5% of them found once; the top ten carry roughly 17%. The sample here was whole blood, taken in connection with sensitization to the hapten diphenylcyclopropenone (DPC). These receptor sequences come from a woman in her thirties or forties with alopecia areata. Some clones in this sample may be carry-over from other donors' samples. CDR3s include the opening cysteine and the closing phenylalanine or tryptophan. Each record gives: J gene, V gene, D gene, clone size, CDR3 length, CDR3 protein, CDR3 DNA. D genes are given only for firm matches. The size of a clone is reported for some rows only, either as once, few or many, or as a class for expanded clones.

J: TRBJ2-5; V: TRBV11-1; D: .; size: many; length: 15; CDR3: CASSFPRSSEETQYF; DNA: TGTGCCAGCAGCTTTCCCCGTAGTTCAGAAGAGACCCAGTACTTC
J: TRBJ2-3; V: TRBV11-2; D: TRBD1; size: .; length: 16; CDR3: CASSRGTGGTTDTQYF; DNA: TGTGCCAGCAGCCGAGGGACAGGGGGCACCACAGATACGCAGTATTTT
J: TRBJ2-3; V: TRBV2; D: TRBD2; size: many; length: 15; CDR3: CASKGTSGGKYTQYF; DNA: TGTGCCAGCAAAGGGACTAGCGGGGGTAAATATACGCAGTATTTT
J: TRBJ2-1; V: TRBV18; D: TRBD2; size: .; length: 17; CDR3: CASSQGLAGGPYNEQFF; DNA: TGTGCCAGCTCACAAGGACTAGCGGGGGGTCCATACAATGAGCAGTTCTTC
J: TRBJ1-1; V: TRBV29-1; D: TRBD1; size: .; length: 13; CDR3: CSVNRGRTAEAFF; DNA: TGCAGCGTTAACAGGGGGCGGACCGCTGAAGCTTTCTTT
J: TRBJ1-2; V: TRBV7-9; D: .; size: once; length: 14; CDR3: CASSLDLTLPGYTF; DNA: TGTGCCAGCAGCTTAGACCTAACGTTACCTGGCTACACCTTC
J: TRBJ1-1; V: TRBV28; D: .; size: few; length: 12; CDR3: CASRVGGKEAFF; DNA: TGTGCCAGCAGGGTTGGAGGGAAGGAGGCTTTCTTT
J: TRBJ1-1; V: TRBV6-5; D: .; size: many; length: 15; CDR3: CASSSPARSNTEAFF; DNA: TGTGCCAGCAGTTCCCCCGCGAGATCGAACACTGAAGCTTTCTTT
J: TRBJ2-5; V: TRBV12-3/TRBV12-4; D: TRBD2; size: few; length: 18; CDR3: CASSESGTSGGPQETQYF; DNA: TGTGCCAGCAGTGAGTCCGGGACTAGCGGGGGGCCACAAGAGACCCAGTACTTC
J: TRBJ1-4; V: TRBV7-9; D: .; size: few; length: 12; CDR3: CASSLLDEKLFF; DNA: TGTGCCAGCAGCTTACTAGACGAAAAACTGTTTTTT